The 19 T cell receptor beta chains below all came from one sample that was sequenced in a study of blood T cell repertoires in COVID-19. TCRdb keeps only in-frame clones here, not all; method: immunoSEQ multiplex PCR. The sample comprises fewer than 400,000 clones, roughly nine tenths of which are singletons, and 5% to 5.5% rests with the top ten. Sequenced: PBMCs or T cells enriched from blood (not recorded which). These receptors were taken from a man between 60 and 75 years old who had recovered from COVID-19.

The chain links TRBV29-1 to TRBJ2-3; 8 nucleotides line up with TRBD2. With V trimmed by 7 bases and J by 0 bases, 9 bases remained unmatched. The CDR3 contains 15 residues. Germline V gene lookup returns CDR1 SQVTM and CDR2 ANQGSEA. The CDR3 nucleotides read TGCAGCGGCGCCTCGGCGGGAGGCAGCACAGATACGCAGTATTTT. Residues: CSGASAGGSTDTQYF.

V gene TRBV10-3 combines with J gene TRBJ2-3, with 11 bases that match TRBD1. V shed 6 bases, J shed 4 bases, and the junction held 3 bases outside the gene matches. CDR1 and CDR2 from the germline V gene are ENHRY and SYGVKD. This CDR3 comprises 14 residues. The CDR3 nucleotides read TGTGCCATCAGGGGGACAGGGGGTCCAGATACGCAGTATTTT. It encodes CAIRGTGGPDTQYF.

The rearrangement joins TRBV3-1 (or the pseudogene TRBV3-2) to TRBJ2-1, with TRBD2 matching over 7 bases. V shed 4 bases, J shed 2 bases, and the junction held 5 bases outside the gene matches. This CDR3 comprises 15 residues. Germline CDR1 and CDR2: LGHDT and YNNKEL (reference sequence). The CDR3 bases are TGTGCCAGCAGCCCCCGGGGGACTACCTACAATGAGCAGTTCTTC. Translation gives CASSPRGTTYNEQFF.

CDR3 sequence: CASSYPESGTDTQYF. The CDR3 DNA reads as TGTGCCAGCAGTTACCCGGAGTCTGGCACAGATACGCAGTATTTT. The rearrangement uses TRBV6-2 or TRBV6-3 and TRBJ2-3, with no clear D. This CDR3 has 15 amino acids. The germline CDR1 and CDR2 sequences are MNHEY and SVGEGT. Trimming removed 2 bases from V and 1 base from J, with 10 bases in between.

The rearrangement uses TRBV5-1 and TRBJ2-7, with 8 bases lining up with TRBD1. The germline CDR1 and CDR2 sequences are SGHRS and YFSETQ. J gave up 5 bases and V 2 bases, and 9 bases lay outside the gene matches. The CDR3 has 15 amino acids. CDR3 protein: CASSLGQGLSNEQYF. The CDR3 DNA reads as TGCGCCAGCAGCTTAGGACAGGGTCTTTCCAACGAGCAGTACTTC.

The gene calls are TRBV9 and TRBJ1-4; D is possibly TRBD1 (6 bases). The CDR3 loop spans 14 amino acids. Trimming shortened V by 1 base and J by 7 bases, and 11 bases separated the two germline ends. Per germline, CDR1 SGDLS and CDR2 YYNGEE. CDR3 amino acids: CASSVSGAGEKLFF. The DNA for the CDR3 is TGTGCCAGCAGCGTATCAGGGGCAGGTGAAAAACTGTTTTTT.

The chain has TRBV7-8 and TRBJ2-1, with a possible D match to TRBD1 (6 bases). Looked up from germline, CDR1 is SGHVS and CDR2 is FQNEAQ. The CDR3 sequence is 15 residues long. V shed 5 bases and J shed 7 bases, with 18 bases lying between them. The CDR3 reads CASSPRTDQGNEQFF. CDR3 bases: TGTGCCAGCAGCCCGAGGACAGACCAAGGGAATGAGCAGTTCTTC.

The CDR3 loop is CAWKREGGYEQYF. DNA of the CDR3: TGTGCCTGGAAGCGGGAGGGGGGCTACGAGCAGTACTTC. The rearrangement links TRBV30 to TRBJ2-7; TRBD2 matches at 10 bases. J gave up 3 bases and V 4 bases, and 3 bases lay outside the gene matches. Looked up from germline, CDR1 is GTSNPN and CDR2 is SVGIG (reference sequence). The CDR3 has 13 residues.

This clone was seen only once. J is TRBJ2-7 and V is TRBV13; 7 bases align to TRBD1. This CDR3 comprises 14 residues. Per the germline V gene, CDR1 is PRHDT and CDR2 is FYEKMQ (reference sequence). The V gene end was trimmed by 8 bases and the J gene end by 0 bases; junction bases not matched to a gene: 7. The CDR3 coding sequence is TGTGCCAGCGGACCCGGGACAGTCTCCTACGAGCAGTACTTC. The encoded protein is CASGPGTVSYEQYF. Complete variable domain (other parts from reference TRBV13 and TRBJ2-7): AAGVIQSPRHLIKEKRETATLKCYPIPRHDTVYWYQQGPGQDPQFLISFYEKMQSDKGSIPDRFSAQQFSDYHSELNMSSLELGDSALYFCASGPGTVSYEQYFGPGTRLTVT.

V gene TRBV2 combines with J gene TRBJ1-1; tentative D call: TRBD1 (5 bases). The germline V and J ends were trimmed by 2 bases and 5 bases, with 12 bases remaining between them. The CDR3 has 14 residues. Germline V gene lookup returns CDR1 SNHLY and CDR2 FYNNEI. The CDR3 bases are TGTGCCAGCAGTGAAATCTCCAGGGAAACTGAAGCTTTCTTT. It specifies CASSEISRETEAFF.

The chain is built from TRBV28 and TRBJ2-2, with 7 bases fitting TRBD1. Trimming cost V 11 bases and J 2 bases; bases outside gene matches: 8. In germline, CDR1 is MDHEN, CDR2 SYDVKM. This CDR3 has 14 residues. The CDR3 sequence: CAHRDSLNTGELFF. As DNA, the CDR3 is TGTGCCCACCGGGACAGCTTAAACACCGGGGAGCTGTTTTTT.

CDR3 bases: TGCGCCAGCAGCCAGCTTTGGGGTCAGGAGGGCGAGCAGTTCTTC. Encoded protein: CASSQLWGQEGEQFF. The chain uses TRBV4-1 and TRBJ2-1; a weak D match, TRBD2 (6 bases). The CDR3 is 15 amino acids. V was cut by 3 bases and J by 10 bases, with 19 bases left in between. Germline V gives CDR1 MGHRA, CDR2 YSYEKL.

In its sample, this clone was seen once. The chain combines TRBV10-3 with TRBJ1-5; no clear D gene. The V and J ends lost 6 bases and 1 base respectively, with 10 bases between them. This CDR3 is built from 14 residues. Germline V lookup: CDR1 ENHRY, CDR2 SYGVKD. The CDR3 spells CAIREGGSNQPQHF. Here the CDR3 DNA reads TGTGCCATCAGAGAGGGAGGGAGCAATCAGCCCCAGCATTTT.

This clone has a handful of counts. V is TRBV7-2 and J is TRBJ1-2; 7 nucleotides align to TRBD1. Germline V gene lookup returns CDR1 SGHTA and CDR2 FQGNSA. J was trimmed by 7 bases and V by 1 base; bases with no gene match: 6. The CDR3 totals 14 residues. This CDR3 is CASSLGDRARGYTF. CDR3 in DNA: TGTGCCAGCAGCTTAGGTGACAGGGCTCGTGGCTACACCTTC.

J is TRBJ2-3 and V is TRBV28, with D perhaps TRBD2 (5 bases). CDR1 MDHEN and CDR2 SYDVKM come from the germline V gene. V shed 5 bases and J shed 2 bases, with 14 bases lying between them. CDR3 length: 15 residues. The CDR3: CASSPMDSYTDTQYF. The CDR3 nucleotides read TGTGCCAGCAGTCCAATGGACTCTTACACAGATACGCAGTATTTT.

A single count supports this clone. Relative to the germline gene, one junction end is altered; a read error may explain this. The CDR3 nucleotides are TGTGCCAGCAGTCGAACCGACAGGGCCCTCTTT. This encodes CASSRTDRALF. The gene calls are TRBV13 and TRBJ1-1, with TRBD1 matching 7 bases. Germline-derived CDR1 and CDR2 are PRHDT and FYEKMQ (reference sequence). The CDR3 consists of 11 residues.

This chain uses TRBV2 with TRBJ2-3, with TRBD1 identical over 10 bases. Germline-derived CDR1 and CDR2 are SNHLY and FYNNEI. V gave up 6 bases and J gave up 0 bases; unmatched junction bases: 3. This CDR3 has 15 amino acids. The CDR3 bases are TGTGCCAGCAGGCGGGACAGGGGCAGCACAGATACGCAGTATTTT. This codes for CASRRDRGSTDTQYF.

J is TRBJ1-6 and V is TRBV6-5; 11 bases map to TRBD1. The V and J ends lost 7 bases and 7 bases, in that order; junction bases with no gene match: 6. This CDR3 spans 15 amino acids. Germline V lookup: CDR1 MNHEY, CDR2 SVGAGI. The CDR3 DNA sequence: TGTGCCAGCACCGGGACAGGGGGAAAAAATTCACCCCTCCACTTT. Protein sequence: CASTGTGGKNSPLHF.

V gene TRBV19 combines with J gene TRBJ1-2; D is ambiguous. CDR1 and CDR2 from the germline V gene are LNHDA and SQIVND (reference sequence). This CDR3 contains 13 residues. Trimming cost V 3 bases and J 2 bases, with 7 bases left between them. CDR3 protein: CASSIRGNYGYTF. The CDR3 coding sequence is TGTGCCAGTAGTATCCGGGGAAACTATGGCTACACCTTC. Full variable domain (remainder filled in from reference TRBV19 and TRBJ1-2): DGGITQSPKYLFRKEGQNVTLSCEQNLNHDAMYWYRQDPGQGLRLIYYSQIVNDFQKGDIAEGYSVSREKKESFPLTVTSAQKNPTAFYLCASSIRGNYGYTFGSGTRLTVV.